A single sample is the source of the 2 T cell receptor beta chains below, sequenced in a study of blood T cell repertoires in COVID-19. The method was immunoSEQ multiplex PCR; TCRdb's version includes in-frame clones alone and lacks a portion of them. The data hold about 220,000 clones, with approximately 86% observed a single time. Sample: peripheral blood. The source of these receptors is a woman between 25 and 40 years old who had recovered from COVID-19.

This chain joins TRBV10-3 and TRBJ1-1; 8 nucleotides agree with TRBD1. The germline gives CDR1 ENHRY, CDR2 SYGVKD. The length of the CDR3 is 12 residues. The J segment lost 4 bases and the V segment lost 10 bases, leaving 5 bases of the junction unmatched. CDR3 region: CASGQGGTEAFF. In nucleotides, the CDR3 is TGTGCCAGTGGACAGGGTGGCACTGAAGCTTTCTTT.

This chain connects TRBV18 to TRBJ1-1; D is unresolved. Germline assignment: CDR1 KGHSH and CDR2 LQKENI. This CDR3 is 13 amino acids long. V lost 6 bases, J lost 11 bases, and 19 bases lay in between. The CDR3 sequence: CASSLLRDTEAFF. The DNA of the CDR3 is TGTGCCAGCTCCCTTCTTCGAGATACCGAGGCTTTCTTT.